The 20 T cell receptor beta chains in this list originate from one sample, sequenced in a study of cytomegalovirus exposure and HLA in healthy donors (dated by TCRdb to the late 2010s). The method was the immunoSEQ multiplex PCR assay. The multiplex PCR relied on a mix of 60 forward primers for TCR Vbeta segments and 13 reverse primers for TCR Jbeta segments. Sourced from immuneACCESS, this table was stored by TCRdb with only in-frame sequences that have V and J called. A share of the clones is absent; for the studies checked, an unresolved V gene accounts for under half, and the remainder has no known explanation. The sample includes 110,000 or so clones, with 67% observed a single time. The ten biggest clones cover roughly 8.3% of the sample. Sample: PBMCs. All receptors derive from a man between 18 and 35 years old in good health and CMV-seropositive.

The V call is TRBV7-6, the J call TRBJ2-5; TRBD2 agrees at 8 bases. Germline V gene sequence: CDR1 SGHVS, CDR2 FNYEAQ. V lost 4 bases and J lost 9; bases outside the gene matches: 7. The CDR3 totals 13 residues. The CDR3 nucleotides read TGTGCCAGCAGCTCAAACCCGACTAGCGCCCAGTACTTC. Translation: CASSSNPTSAQYF.

The chain combines TRBV29-1 with TRBJ2-7, with D perhaps matching TRBD1 (5 bases). The germline V gene has CDR1 SQVTM and CDR2 ANQGSEA. The CDR3 is 12 residues long. V lost 6 bases, J lost 3 bases, and 12 bases lay in between. Here the CDR3 reads CSVTDRFYEQYV. The CDR3, as DNA: TGCAGCGTAACAGACAGATTCTACGAGCAGTACGTC.

This chain joins TRBV19 and TRBJ2-7; 9 positions agree with TRBD1. Germline CDR1 and CDR2: LNHDA and SQIVND (reference sequence). V shed 5 bases and J 0 bases; nucleotides not matched to a gene: 5. The CDR3 consists of 15 residues. The chain's CDR3 is CASSPDRGASYEQYF. DNA of the CDR3: TGTGCCAGTAGTCCAGACAGGGGGGCCTCCTACGAGCAGTACTTC. Drawing the rest from reference TRBV19 and TRBJ2-7, the complete variable domain is DGGITQSPKYLFRKEGQNVTLSCEQNLNHDAMYWYRQDPGQGLRLIYYSQIVNDFQKGDIAEGYSVSREKKESFPLTVTSAQKNPTAFYLCASSPDRGASYEQYFGPGTRLTVT.

The gene calls are TRBV19 and TRBJ2-1, with a weak D call TRBD1 (6 bases). The CDR3 totals 12 residues. Between the trimmed V and J ends, which lost 10 bases and 7 bases, there was a span of 14 bases. Germline V gene data show CDR1 as LNHDA and CDR2 as SQIVND (reference sequence). CDR3 DNA: TGTGCCACCCCGACAGGAAGGAATGAGCAGTTCTTC. Protein product: CATPTGRNEQFF.

This clone was observed a few times. The chain links TRBV2 to TRBJ2-1, with 11 bases that match TRBD1. V shed 5 bases and J 10 bases; nucleotides not matched to a gene: 7. CDR3 size: 14 residues. Germline CDR1 and CDR2: SNHLY and FYNNEI. The CDR3 loop is CASSRTDRGLEQFF. CDR3 nucleotide sequence: TGTGCCAGCAGTAGAACGGACAGGGGGCTCGAGCAGTTCTTC.

The chain uses TRBV5-1 and TRBJ2-1; 8 bases fit TRBD1. The CDR3 runs 15 residues. V lost 1 base, J lost 6 bases, and 6 bases stayed unmatched. Germline CDR1 reads SGHRS; CDR2 reads YFSETQ. CDR3 sequence (DNA): TGCGCCAGCAGCTTGTCTACAGGGGGTAGCAATGAGCAGTTCTTC. Its translation: CASSLSTGGSNEQFF.

The chain employs TRBV19 and TRBJ2-5, with TRBD2 matching 8 bases. The J call may be mistaken, given a closer DNA end match to TRBJ2-7. Germline assignment: CDR1 LNHDA and CDR2 SQIVND (reference sequence). The CDR3 consists of 15 residues. The CDR3: CASRTFSGTSYEQYF. The DNA for the CDR3 is TGTGCCAGTAGGACCTTTTCCGGGACTAGCTACGAGCAGTACTTC.

This rearrangement joins TRBV19 to TRBJ1-6; 7 bases match TRBD1. This CDR3 region has 14 residues. CDR1 and CDR2 (germline): LNHDA, SQIVND (reference sequence). The V segment lost 6 bases and the J segment 10 bases; nucleotides outside the gene matches: 9. The CDR3 region is CASSPRTGRSPLHF. The CDR3 DNA follows: TGTGCCAGTAGCCCTAGGACAGGCAGATCACCCCTCCACTTT.

This clone is a singleton in its sample. The chain employs TRBV27 and TRBJ2-3; 8 nucleotides line up with TRBD2. V shed 10 bases, J shed 8 bases, and the junction held 20 bases outside the gene matches. Germline CDR1 is MNHEY and CDR2 is SMNVEV (reference sequence). This CDR3 is built from 16 residues. CDR3 DNA: TGTGCCACTGCAACCCAGCCGGGGGGGGTCAAGGGTACGCAGTATTTT. Translating gives CATATQPGGVKGTQYF.

The chain carries TRBV5-4 and TRBJ2-3, with 13 bases fitting TRBD2. The J segment lost 14 bases and the V segment lost 2 bases, leaving 14 bases of the junction unmatched. The CDR3 consists of 16 residues. The germline CDR1 and CDR2 sequences are SGHNT and YYREEE (reference sequence). In DNA form, the CDR3 reads TGTGCCAGCAGCTTTGGTGCCGCACTAGCGGGGGGGAAGGGGTATTTT. It yields the protein CASSFGAALAGGKGYF.

The J gene is TRBJ2-5, the V gene TRBV2; 10 bases align to TRBD2. The CDR3 is made up of 17 amino acids. In germline, CDR1 is SNHLY, CDR2 FYNNEI. V lost 4 bases, J lost 4 bases, and 12 bases stayed unmatched. Here the CDR3 reads CASSAVASGGTTETQYF. CDR3 in DNA: TGTGCCAGCAGTGCCGTCGCTAGCGGGGGAACAACAGAGACCCAGTACTTC.

The chain combines TRBV6-5 with TRBJ1-6; D gene ambiguous. Between the trimmed V and J ends, which lost 0 bases and 0 bases, there was a span of 6 bases. The germline gives CDR1 MNHEY, CDR2 SVGAGI. CDR3 length: 16 amino acids. The CDR3 nucleotides read TGTGCCAGCAGTTACTCGGGCCCCTCCTATAATTCACCCCTCCACTTT. It translates to CASSYSGPSYNSPLHF.

The gene calls are TRBV7-9 and TRBJ1-1; D is unresolved. CDR1 SEHNR and CDR2 FQNEAQ come from the germline V gene (reference sequence). Trimming left V 4 bases short and J 2 bases short, with 8 bases between. This CDR3 contains 13 residues. The DNA of the CDR3 is TGTGCCAGCAGCTACGAGAGAAACACTGAAGCTTTCTTT. Protein: CASSYERNTEAFF.

This rearrangement joins TRBV10-2 to TRBJ1-1, with 8 bases lining up with TRBD1. Germline V gene data show CDR1 as WSHSY and CDR2 as SAAADI. J gave up 3 bases and V 7 bases, and 7 bases lay outside the gene matches. The CDR3 is made up of 14 amino acids. CDR3 sequence reads: CASIETGEYTEAFF. CDR3 in DNA: TGCGCCAGCATCGAGACAGGGGAGTACACTGAAGCTTTCTTT.

The CDR3 DNA reads as TGCGCCAGCAGCCCCCCTCCGGGAGCTTACACCTTC. Translated: CASSPPPGAYTF. The V call is TRBV5-1, the J call TRBJ1-2; D ambiguous. Germline lookup yields CDR1 SGHRS and CDR2 YFSETQ. The CDR3 extends over 12 amino acids. V was shortened by 4 bases and J by 11 bases, with 15 bases between the two germline ends. Supplemented by reference TRBV5-1 and TRBJ1-2, the full variable domain reads KAGVTQTPRYLIKTRGQQVTLSCSPISGHRSVSWYQQTPGQGLQFLFEYFSETQRNKGNFPGRFSGRQFSNSRSEMNVSTLELGDSALYLCASSPPPGAYTFGSGTRLTVV.

The rearrangement uses TRBV5-4 and TRBJ2-3; 10 bases are shared with TRBD1. V was clipped by 4 bases and J by 2 bases; unmatched bases: 13. The germline CDR1 and CDR2 sequences are SGHNT and YYREEE (reference sequence). This CDR3 region has 18 residues. CDR3 residues: CASSAPGTGAPFTDTQYF. The CDR3 DNA follows: TGTGCCAGCAGCGCCCCCGGGACAGGGGCCCCCTTCACAGATACGCAGTATTTT.

The V gene is TRBV2, the J gene TRBJ2-7; D is perhaps TRBD2 (5 bases). Trimming left V 6 bases short and J 6 bases short, with 15 bases between. Germline V gene data show CDR1 as SNHLY and CDR2 as FYNNEI. The CDR3 extends over 13 amino acids. The CDR3 is CASSAQVGGEQYV. DNA for the CDR3: TGTGCCAGCAGCGCCCAGGTCGGAGGCGAGCAGTACGTC.

On this clone itself: One junction end disagrees with the germline gene, perhaps due to a read error. The chain is built from TRBV29-1 and TRBJ2-3, with D uncertain. Germline V gene sequence: CDR1 SQVTM, CDR2 ANQGSEA. The CDR3 covers 11 residues. CDR3 bases: TGCAGCGTTGATCGAGACGGGTCTGGGTTTTTT. Protein: CSVDRDGSGFF.

This clone came up many times. The V gene is TRBV5-4, the J gene TRBJ2-5, with 7 bases that match TRBD1. Unmatched junction bases numbered 13, after V lost 3 bases and J lost 5 bases. The CDR3 length is 16 residues. The germline V gene has CDR1 SGHNT and CDR2 YYREEE (reference sequence). The CDR3 sequence: CASSWGGRGIEETQYF. In DNA form, the CDR3 reads TGTGCCAGCAGCTGGGGCGGCAGGGGGATAGAGGAGACCCAGTACTTC.

The chain couples TRBV5-1 to TRBJ2-5, with unresolved D. The CDR3 runs 14 residues. Germline V gene lookup returns CDR1 SGHRS and CDR2 YFSETQ. Trimming shortened V by 4 bases and J by 2 bases, and 12 bases separated the two germline ends. CDR3 amino acids: CASSPAARQETQYF. The DNA for the CDR3 is TGCGCCAGCAGCCCGGCGGCTAGACAAGAGACCCAGTACTTC. The whole variable domain, remainder taken from reference TRBV5-1 and TRBJ2-5, is KAGVTQTPRYLIKTRGQQVTLSCSPISGHRSVSWYQQTPGQGLQFLFEYFSETQRNKGNFPGRFSGRQFSNSRSEMNVSTLELGDSALYLCASSPAARQETQYFGPGTRLLVL.